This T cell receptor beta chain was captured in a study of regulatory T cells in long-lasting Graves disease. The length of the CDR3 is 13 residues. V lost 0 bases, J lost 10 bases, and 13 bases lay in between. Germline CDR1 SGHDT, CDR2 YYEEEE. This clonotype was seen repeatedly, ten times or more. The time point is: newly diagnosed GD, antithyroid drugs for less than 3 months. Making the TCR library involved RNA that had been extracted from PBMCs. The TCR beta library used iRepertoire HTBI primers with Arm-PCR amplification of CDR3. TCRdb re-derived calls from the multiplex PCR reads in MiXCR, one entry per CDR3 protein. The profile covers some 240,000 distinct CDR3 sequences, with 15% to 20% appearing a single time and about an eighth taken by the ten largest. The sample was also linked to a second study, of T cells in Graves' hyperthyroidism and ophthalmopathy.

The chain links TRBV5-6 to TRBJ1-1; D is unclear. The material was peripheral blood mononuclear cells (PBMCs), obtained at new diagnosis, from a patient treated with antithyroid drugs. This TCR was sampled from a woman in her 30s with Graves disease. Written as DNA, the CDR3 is TGTGCCAGCAGCTTGGCCACACCCGCGCGAGCTTTCTTT. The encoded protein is CASSLATPARAFF.